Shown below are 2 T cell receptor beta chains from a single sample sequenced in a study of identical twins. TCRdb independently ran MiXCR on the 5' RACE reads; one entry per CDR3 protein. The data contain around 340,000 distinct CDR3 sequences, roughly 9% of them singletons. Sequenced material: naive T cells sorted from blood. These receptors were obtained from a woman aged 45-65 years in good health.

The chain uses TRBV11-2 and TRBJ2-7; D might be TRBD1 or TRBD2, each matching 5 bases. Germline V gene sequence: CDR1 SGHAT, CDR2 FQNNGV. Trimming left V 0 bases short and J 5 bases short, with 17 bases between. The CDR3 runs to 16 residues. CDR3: CASSLDLRGAIDEQYF. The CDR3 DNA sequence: TGTGCCAGCAGCTTAGATTTGAGAGGGGCTATCGACGAGCAGTACTTC.

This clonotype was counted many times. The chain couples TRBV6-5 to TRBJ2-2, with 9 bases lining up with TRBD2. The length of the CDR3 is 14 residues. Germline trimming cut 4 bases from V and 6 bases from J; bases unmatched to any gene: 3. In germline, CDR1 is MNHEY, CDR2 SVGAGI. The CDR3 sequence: CASSSSGKAGELFF. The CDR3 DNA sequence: TGTGCCAGCAGTTCTAGCGGGAAGGCCGGGGAGCTGTTTTTT.